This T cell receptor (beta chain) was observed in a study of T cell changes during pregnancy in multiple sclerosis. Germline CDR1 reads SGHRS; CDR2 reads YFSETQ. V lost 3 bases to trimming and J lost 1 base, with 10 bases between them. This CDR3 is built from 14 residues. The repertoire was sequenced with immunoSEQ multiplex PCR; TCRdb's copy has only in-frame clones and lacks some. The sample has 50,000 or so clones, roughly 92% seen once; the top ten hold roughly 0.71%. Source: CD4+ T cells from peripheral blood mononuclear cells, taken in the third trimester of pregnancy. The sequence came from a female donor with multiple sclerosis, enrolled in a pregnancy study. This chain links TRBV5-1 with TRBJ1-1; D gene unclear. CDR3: CASSSTYRNTEAFF. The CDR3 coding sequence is TGCGCCAGCAGCTCAACATACAGGAACACTGAAGCTTTCTTT.